This paragraph reports one T cell receptor (beta chain). Its antigen is unidentified. Both 60 Vbeta primers and 13 Jbeta primers went into the PCR. TCRdb keeps only in-frame clones here, not all; method: immunoSEQ multiplex PCR. This table holds about 65,000 clones, approximately 80% found once. The CDR3 is made up of 15 amino acids. CDR1 and CDR2 (germline): MGHRA, YSYEKL. Trimming shortened V by 4 bases and J by 1 base, and 12 bases separated the two germline ends. This sample is part of a study of cytomegalovirus exposure and HLA in healthy donors. Study in general: About 85 million unique TCR sequences came from HLA-typed donors in an early release. Study-level findings and limits: A later analysis found TCR association rates differed by HLA locus, highest for DRB1 and lowest for HLA-C.

Specimen: PBMCs. The chain is built from TRBV4-1 and TRBJ2-3; D not certain. The clonotype originates from a girl aged 5 to 17 in good health and CMV-seropositive. CDR3 protein: CASSPLGSRTDTQYF. CDR3 DNA sequence: TGCGCCAGCAGCCCACTTGGTTCCCGCACAGATACGCAGTATTTT.